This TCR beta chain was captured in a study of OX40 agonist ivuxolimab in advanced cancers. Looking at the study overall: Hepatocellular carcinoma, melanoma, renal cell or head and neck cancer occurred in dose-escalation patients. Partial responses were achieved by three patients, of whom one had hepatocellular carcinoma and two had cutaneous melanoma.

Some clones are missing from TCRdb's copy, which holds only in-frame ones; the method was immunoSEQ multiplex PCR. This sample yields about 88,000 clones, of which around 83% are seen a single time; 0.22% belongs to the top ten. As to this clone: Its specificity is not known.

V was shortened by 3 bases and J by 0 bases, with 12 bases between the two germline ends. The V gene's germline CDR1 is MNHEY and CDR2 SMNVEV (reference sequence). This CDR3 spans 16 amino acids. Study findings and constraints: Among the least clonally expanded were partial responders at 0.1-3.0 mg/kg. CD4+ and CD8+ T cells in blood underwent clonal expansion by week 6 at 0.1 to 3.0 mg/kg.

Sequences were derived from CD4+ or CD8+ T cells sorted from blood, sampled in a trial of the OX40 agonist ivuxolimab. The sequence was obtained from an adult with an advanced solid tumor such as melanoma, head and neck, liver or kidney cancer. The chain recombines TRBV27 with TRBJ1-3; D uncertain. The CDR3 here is CASSLGLPSSGNTIYF. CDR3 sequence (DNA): TGTGCCAGCAGTTTGGGCTTACCGAGCTCTGGAAACACCATATATTTT.